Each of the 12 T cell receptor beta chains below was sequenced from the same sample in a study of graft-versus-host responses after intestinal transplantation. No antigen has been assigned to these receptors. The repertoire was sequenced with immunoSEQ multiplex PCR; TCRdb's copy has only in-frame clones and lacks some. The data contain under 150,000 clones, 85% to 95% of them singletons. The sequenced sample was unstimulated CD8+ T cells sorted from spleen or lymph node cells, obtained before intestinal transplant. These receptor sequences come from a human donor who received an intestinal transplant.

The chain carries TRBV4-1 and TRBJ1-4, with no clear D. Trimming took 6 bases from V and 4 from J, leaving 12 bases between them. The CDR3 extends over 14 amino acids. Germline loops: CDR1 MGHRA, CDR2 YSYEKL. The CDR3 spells CASSRRIYNEKLFF. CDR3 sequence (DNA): TGCGCCAGCAGTCGCAGGATTTATAATGAAAAACTGTTTTTT.

CDR3 sequence (DNA): TGTGCCAGCAGCTTAACTCCCCCGACTAGCGGGAGGGCAGATACGCAGTATTTT. Residues: CASSLTPPTSGRADTQYF. This chain connects TRBV7-3 to TRBJ2-3; 14 positions match TRBD2. J gave up 4 bases and V 0 bases, and 6 bases lay outside the gene matches. This CDR3 region has 18 residues. Germline V gives CDR1 SGHTA, CDR2 FQGTGA.

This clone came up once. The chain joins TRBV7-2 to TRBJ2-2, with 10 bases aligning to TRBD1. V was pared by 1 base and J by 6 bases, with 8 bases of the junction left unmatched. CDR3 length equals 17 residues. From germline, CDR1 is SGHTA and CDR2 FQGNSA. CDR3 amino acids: CASSLGPDRGHAGELFF. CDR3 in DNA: TGTGCCAGCAGCTTAGGCCCAGACAGGGGGCACGCCGGGGAGCTGTTTTTT.

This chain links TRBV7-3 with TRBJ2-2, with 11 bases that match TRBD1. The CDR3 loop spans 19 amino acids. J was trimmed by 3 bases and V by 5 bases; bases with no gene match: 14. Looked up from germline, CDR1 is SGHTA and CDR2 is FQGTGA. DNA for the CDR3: TGTGCCAGCAGCGAATTCGCTTCCGGGACAGGGGGTTACACCGGGGAGCTGTTTTTT. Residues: CASSEFASGTGGYTGELFF.

The CDR3 region is CASSQGAGEETQYF. CDR3 DNA: TGCGCCAGCAGCCAAGGGGCGGGAGAAGAGACCCAGTACTTC. The J gene is TRBJ2-5, the V gene TRBV4-1, with TRBD2 matching over 7 bases. CDR3 length equals 14 residues. Trimming cost V 1 base and J 3 bases; bases outside gene matches: 2. From germline, CDR1 is MGHRA and CDR2 YSYEKL.

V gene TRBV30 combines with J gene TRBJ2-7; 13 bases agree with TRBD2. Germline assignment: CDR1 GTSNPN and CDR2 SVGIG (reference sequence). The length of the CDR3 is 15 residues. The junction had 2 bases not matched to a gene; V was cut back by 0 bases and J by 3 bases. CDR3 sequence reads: CAWSVGLAGVYEQYF. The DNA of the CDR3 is TGTGCCTGGAGTGTTGGACTAGCGGGAGTCTACGAGCAGTACTTC.

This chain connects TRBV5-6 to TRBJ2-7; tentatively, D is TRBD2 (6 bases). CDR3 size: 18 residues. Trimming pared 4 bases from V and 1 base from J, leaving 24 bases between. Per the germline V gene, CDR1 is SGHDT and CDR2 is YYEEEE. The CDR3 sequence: CASSANHAGSLLSYEQYF. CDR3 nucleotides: TGTGCCAGCAGCGCCAATCACGCGGGATCCCTGCTTTCCTACGAGCAGTACTTC.

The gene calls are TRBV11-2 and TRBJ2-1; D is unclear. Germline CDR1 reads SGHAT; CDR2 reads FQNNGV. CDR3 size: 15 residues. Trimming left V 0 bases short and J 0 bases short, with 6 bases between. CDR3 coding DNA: TGTGCCAGCAGCTTAGACCCGAGCTCCTACAATGAGCAGTTCTTC. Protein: CASSLDPSSYNEQFF.

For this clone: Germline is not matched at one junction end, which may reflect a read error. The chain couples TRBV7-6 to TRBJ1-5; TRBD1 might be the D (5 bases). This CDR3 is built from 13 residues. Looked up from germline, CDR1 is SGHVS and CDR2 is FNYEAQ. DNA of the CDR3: TGTGCCAGCAGCTCCCGAGCCGACAGTCCTTTGGATTTT. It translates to CASSSRADSPLDF.

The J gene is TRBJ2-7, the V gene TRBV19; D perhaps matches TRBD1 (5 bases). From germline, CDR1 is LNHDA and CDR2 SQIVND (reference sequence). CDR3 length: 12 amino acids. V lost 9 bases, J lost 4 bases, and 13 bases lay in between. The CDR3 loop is CASPPTEYEQYF. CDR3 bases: TGTGCCAGCCCCCCGACAGAATACGAGCAGTACTTC.

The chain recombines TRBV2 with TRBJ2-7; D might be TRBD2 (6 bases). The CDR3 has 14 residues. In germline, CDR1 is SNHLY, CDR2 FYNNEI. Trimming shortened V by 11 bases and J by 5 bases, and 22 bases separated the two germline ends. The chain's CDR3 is CALHESPGANEQYF. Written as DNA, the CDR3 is TGTGCCCTCCATGAGAGTCCGGGAGCGAACGAGCAGTACTTC.

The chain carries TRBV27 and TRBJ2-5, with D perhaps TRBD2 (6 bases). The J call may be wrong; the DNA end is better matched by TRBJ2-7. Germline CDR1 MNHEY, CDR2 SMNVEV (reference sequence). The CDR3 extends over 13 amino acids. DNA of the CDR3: TGTGCCAGCAGTCTAACGGGAGTTAACGAGCAGTACTTC. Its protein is CASSLTGVNEQYF.